The clone carrying this TCR beta chain was recorded once. The data were taken from a study of beta chain features in type 1 diabetes. This CDR3 is 12 amino acids long. Trimming at V came to 4 bases and at J to 12 bases, leaving 7 bases not matched to a gene. CDR1 is LNHDA, CDR2 SQIVND, per germline (reference sequence). Expressed TCRB transcripts were sequenced, since all the RNA that had been isolated was reverse transcribed. Some 4 million reads were obtained on average from naive, central memory and regulatory T cell samples. Here immunoSEQ multiplex PCR was the method, and the copy in TCRdb shows in-frame clones only, minus some. This sample has hundreds of thousands of clones, with roughly 70% found just once.

The chain links TRBV19 to TRBJ1-2; 8 bases are shared with TRBD1. The TCR sequence derives from a young man in good health. Sequenced sample: naive CD4+ T cells from blood. CDR3 loop: CASSKDRDLHTF. The CDR3 coding sequence is TGTGCCAGTAGTAAGGACAGGGACTTGCACACCTTC.